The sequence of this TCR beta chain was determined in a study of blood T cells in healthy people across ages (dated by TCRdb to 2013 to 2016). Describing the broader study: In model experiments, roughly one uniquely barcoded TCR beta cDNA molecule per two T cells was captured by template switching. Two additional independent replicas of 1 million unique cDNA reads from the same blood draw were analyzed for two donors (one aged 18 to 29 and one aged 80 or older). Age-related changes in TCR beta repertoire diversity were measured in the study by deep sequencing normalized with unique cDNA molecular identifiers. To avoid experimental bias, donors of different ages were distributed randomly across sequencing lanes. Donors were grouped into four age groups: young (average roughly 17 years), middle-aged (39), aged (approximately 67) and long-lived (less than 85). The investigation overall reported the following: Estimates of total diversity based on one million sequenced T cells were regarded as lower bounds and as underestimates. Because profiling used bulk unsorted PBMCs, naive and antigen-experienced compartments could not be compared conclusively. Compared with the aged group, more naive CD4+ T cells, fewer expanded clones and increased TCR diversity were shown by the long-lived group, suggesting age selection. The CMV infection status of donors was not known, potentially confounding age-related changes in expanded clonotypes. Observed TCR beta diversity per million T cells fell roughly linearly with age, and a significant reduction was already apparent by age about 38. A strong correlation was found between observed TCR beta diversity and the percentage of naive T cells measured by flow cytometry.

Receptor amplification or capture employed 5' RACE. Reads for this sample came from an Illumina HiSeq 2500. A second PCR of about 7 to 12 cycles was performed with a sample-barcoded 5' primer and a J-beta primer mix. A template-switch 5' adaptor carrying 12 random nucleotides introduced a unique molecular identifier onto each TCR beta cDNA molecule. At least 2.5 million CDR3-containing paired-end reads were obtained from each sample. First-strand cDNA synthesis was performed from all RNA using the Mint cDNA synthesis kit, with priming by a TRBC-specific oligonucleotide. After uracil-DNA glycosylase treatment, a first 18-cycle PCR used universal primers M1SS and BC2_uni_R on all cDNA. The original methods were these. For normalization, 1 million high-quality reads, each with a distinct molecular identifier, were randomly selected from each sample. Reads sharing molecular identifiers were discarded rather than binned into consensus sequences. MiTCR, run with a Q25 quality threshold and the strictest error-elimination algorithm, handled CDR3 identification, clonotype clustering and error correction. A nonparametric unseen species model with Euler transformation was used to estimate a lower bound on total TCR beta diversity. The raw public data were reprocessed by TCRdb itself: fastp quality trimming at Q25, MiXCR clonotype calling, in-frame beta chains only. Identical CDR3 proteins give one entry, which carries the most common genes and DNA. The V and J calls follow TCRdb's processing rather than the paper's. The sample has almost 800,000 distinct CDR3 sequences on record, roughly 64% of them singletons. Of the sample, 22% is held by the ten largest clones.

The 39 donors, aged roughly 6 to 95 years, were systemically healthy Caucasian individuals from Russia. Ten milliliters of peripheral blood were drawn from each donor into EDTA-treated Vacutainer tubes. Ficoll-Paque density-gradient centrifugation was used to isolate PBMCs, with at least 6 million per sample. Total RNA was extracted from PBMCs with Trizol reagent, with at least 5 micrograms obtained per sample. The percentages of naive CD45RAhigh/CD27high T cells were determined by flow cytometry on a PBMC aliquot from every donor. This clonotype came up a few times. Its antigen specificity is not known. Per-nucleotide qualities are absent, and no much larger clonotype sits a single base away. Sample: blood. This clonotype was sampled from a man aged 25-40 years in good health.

The CDR3 reads CSASSGGTLLNNEQFF. The nucleotide sequence reads TGCAGTGCTAGTTCCGGCGGGACGTTATTAAACAATGAGCAGTTCTTC. The V and J genes are TRBV20-1 and TRBJ2-1; a tentative D call is TRBD2 (6 bases match). CDR1 and CDR2 are read off the germline V gene (reference sequence) as DFQATT and SNEGSKA. From the cysteine up to the phenylalanine, the CDR3 has a length of 16 residues. CDR3 DNA only is kept here, 48 bases in frame from base 1. The germline ends are 20 bases apart after V is trimmed by 3 bases and J by 5 bases.